This TCR beta chain comes out of a study of shared clonotypes between healthy human individuals. This clone turned up a few times. TCRdb keeps only in-frame clones here, not all; method: immunoSEQ multiplex PCR. The sample lists approximately 2.1 million clones; more than 80% were seen once. Germline lookup yields CDR1 MDHEN and CDR2 SYDVKM. The germline V and J ends were trimmed by 6 bases and 6 bases, with 14 bases remaining between them. The CDR3 is made up of 13 amino acids. The chain carries TRBV28 and TRBJ1-1, with a tentative D call TRBD1 (6 bases). The sample was naive CD4+ T cells from PBMCs. Subset: CD45RA+ positively selected. The origin of this receptor is a man between 18 and 29 years old in good health. Some clones in this sample may be carry-over from other donors' samples. DNA for the CDR3: TGTGCCAGCAGCGAACAGGGTCGTCCTGAAGCTTTCTTT. Its protein product is CASSEQGRPEAFF.